These 9 T cell receptor beta chains originate from one sample sequenced in a study of response to subunit inactivated influenza vaccine. TCRdb re-called the RT-PCR reads with MiXCR, one entry per CDR3 protein. The data hold over 150,000 distinct CDR3 sequences, with about 10% observed a single time. The specimen comprised CD8+ T cells sorted from PBMCs, sampled around 25 months after vaccination. Receptor source: a man aged 50 to 69 who received an inactivated influenza vaccine.

This chain connects TRBV29-1 to TRBJ2-5, with D hard to call. V was trimmed by 7 bases and J by 5 bases, leaving 17 bases between them. Per germline, CDR1 SQVTM and CDR2 ANQGSEA. The CDR3 extends over 13 amino acids. The CDR3 spells CSAQKEGWETQYF. In nucleotides, the CDR3 is TGCAGCGCACAAAAAGAAGGGTGGGAGACCCAGTACTTC.

J is TRBJ2-1 and V is TRBV6-6; D is undetermined. This CDR3 has 13 residues. Looked up from germline, CDR1 is MNHNY and CDR2 is SVGAGI (reference sequence). V was clipped by 8 bases and J by 1 base, with 9 bases between them. The CDR3 nucleotides read TGTGCCAGCTGGGTAGAGTCCTACAATGAGCAGTTCTTC. Translated, it gives CASWVESYNEQFF.

The chain employs TRBV6-6 and TRBJ2-2, with D tentatively TRBD1 (5 bases). V lost 6 bases to trimming and J lost 5 bases, with 7 bases between them. Germline V CDR1 and CDR2: MNHNY, SVGAGI (reference sequence). This CDR3 region has 12 residues. As DNA, the CDR3 is TGTGCCAGCAGCCCAGGGACCGGGGAGCTGTTTTTT. Encoded protein: CASSPGTGELFF.

The V and J genes are TRBV5-6 and TRBJ2-7, with TRBD1 as a possible D gene (6 bases). The ends were cut back, 4 bases at V and 2 bases at J, with 22 bases in the middle. Looked up from germline, CDR1 is SGHDT and CDR2 is YYEEEE. This CDR3 is 17 amino acids long. CDR3 coding DNA: TGTGCCAGCAGCCCCGAACTCGCCAGACAGGCCACCTACGAGCAGTACTTC. Protein: CASSPELARQATYEQYF.

The chain carries TRBV10-3 and TRBJ2-4; 7 bases are a match to TRBD2. Germline CDR1 is ENHRY and CDR2 is SYGVKD. The CDR3 is 15 amino acids. V trimming: 10 bases; J trimming: 0 bases; junction bases outside the gene matches: 9. CDR3 nucleotide sequence: TGTGCCACCGCTGGGACTACTTCAGCCAAAAACATTCAGTACTTC. Translated, it gives CATAGTTSAKNIQYF.

Ten or more counts support this clonotype. V gene TRBV29-1 combines with J gene TRBJ2-5; D remains unclear. CDR3 length equals 10 residues. In germline, CDR1 is SQVTM, CDR2 ANQGSEA. V was shortened by 6 bases and J by 2 bases, with 4 bases between the two germline ends. This chain's CDR3 is CSVAQETQYF. CDR3 nucleotide sequence: TGCAGCGTAGCACAAGAGACCCAGTACTTC.

The chain links TRBV27 to TRBJ2-7, with D perhaps matching TRBD2 (5 bases). The CDR3 covers 13 residues. Germline V gene lookup returns CDR1 MNHEY and CDR2 SMNVEV (reference sequence). V was trimmed by 2 bases and J by 4 bases, leaving 9 bases between them. The CDR3 sequence is CASSLKGGYEQYF. CDR3 nucleotides: TGTGCCAGCAGTTTAAAAGGAGGTTACGAGCAGTACTTC.

This clonotype was counted at least ten times. The chain uses TRBV7-6 and TRBJ2-7; 11 nucleotides agree with TRBD2. Per germline, CDR1 SGHVS and CDR2 FNYEAQ. This CDR3 has 16 residues. V dropped 2 bases and J dropped 7; count of bases not matched to a gene: 10. The CDR3 is CASSLYVAGGSGEQYF. CDR3 nucleotide sequence: TGTGCCAGCAGCTTATACGTAGCGGGAGGGTCGGGGGAGCAGTACTTC.

This clonotype has ten or more counts. The genes are TRBV6-1 and TRBJ1-5; no reliable D call. CDR3 length equals 14 residues. Germline V lookup: CDR1 MNHNS, CDR2 SASEGT. V was cut by 4 bases and J by 0 bases, with 7 bases left in between. The CDR3 nucleotides read TGTGCCAGCAGTGCCTATGATAGCAATCAGCCCCAGCATTTT. Translated: CASSAYDSNQPQHF.